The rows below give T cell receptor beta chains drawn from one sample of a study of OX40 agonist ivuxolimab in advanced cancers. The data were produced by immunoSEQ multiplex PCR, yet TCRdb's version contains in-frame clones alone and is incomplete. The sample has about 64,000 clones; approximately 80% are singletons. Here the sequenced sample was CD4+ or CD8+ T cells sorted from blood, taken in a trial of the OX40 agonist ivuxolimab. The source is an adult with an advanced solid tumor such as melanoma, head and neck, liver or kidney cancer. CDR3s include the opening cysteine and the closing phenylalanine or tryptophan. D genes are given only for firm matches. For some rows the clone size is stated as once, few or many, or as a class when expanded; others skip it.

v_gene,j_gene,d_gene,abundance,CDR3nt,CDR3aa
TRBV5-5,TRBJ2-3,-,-,TGTGCCAGCAGCATAAGACAGATTTCAGATACGCAGTATTTT,CASSIRQISDTQYF
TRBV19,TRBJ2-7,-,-,TGTGCCAGTAGCCAAGCAGGGCGCTCCTACGAGCAGTACTTC,CASSQAGRSYEQYF
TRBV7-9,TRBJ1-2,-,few,TGTGCCAGCAGCTTCGGCAGCGAAAACTATGGCTACACCTTC,CASSFGSENYGYTF
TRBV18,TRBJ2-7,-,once,TGTGCCAGCTCACCGACCGGCAGGGGGGGCCGTGATCCCTACGAGCAGTACTTC,CASSPTGRGGRDPYEQYF
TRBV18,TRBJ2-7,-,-,TGTGCCAGCTCATTCGGAAGCCCGGGACTCAACGAGCAGTACTTC,CASSFGSPGLNEQYF
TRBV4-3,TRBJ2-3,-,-,TGCGCCAGCAGCCAAGACATCCCAGATACGCAGTATTTT,CASSQDIPDTQYF
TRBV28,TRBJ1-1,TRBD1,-,TGTGCCAGCAGTAAGACAGGGAACGCTTTCTTT,CASSKTGNAFF
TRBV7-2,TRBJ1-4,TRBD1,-,TGTGCCAGCAGCAAACAGGGGGTGACTAATGAAAAACTGTTTTTT,CASSKQGVTNEKLFF
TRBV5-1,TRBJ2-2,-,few,TGCGCCAGCAGCTTGCGATGGGAGACCGGGGAGCTGTTTTTT,CASSLRWETGELFF
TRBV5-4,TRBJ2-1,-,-,TGTGCCAGCAGCTTGAAGGCGGGTGAGCAGTTCTTC,CASSLKAGEQFF
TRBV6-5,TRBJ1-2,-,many,TGTGCCAGCAGTTACTCGGGGCGCTCTGGCTACACCTTC,CASSYSGRSGYTF
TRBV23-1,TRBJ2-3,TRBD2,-,TGCGCCAACCTCCGGGGCGGGGGTACGCAGTATTTT,CANLRGGGTQYF
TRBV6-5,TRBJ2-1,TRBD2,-,TGTGCCAGCAGGGAGCGGGAGTGGAGTGAGCAGTTCTTC,CASREREWSEQFF
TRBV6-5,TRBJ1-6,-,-,TGTGCCAGCAGGCGGGACGGGAATTCACCCCTCCACTTT,CASRRDGNSPLHF
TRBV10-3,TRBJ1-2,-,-,TGTGCCATCAGTGAGTCTAGTTCAGCTAACTATGGCTACACCTTC,CAISESSSANYGYTF
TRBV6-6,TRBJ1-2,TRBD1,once,TGTGCCAGCAGTCCCGGGACAGCGCAGGGCCCCACCTTC,CASSPGTAQGPTF
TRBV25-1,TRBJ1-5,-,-,TGTGCCAGCAGCACCCGGACGGATACACATCAGCCCCAGCATTTT,CASSTRTDTHQPQHF
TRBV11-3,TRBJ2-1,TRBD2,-,TGTGCCAGCAGCTTAGTTCGGGTTAGCGGGAGATCCTACAATGAGCAGTTCTTC,CASSLVRVSGRSYNEQFF
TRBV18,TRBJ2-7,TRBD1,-,TGTGCCAGCTCACACATGACAGGGGAGGAGTGGTCCTTC,CASSHMTGEEWSF
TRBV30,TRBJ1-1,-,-,TGTGCCTGGAGTGTGAGGGCTAACACTGAAGCTTTCTTT,CAWSVRANTEAFF
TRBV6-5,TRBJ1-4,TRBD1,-,TGTGCCAGCAGTTACGAGGGACAGAACGAAAAACTGTTTTTT,CASSYEGQNEKLFF
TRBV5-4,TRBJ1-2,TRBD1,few,TGTGCCAGCACCACGGGACAGGGTTATGGTGGCTACACCTTC,CASTTGQGYGGYTF
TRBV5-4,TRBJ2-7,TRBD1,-,TGTGCCAGCAGAACCGGGACAGGTTCCTACGAGCAGTACTTC,CASRTGTGSYEQYF
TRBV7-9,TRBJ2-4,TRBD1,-,TGTGCCAGCAGTCCCAGGACAGGGACCAAAAACATTCAGTACTTC,CASSPRTGTKNIQYF
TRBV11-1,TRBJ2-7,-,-,TGTGCCAGCACCCCCACAGTCGGGGGAAGCTCCGAGCAGTACTTC,CASTPTVGGSSEQYF
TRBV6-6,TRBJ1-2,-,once,TGTGCCAGCAGCCAAAGTCGGGATGGGGGTGGCTATGGCTACACCTTC,CASSQSRDGGGYGYTF
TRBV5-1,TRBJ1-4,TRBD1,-,TGCGCCAGCAGCTTGGTGGGGACAGCGGGGAATGAAAAACTGTTTTTT,CASSLVGTAGNEKLFF
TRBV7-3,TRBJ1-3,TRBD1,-,TGTGCCAGCAGTTTGGACAGGGGGAACGGAAACACCATATATTTT,CASSLDRGNGNTIYF
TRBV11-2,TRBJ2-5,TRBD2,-,TGTGCCAGCAGCCCACGACCGGGACTAGCGGGAGGAGGCCAAGAGACCCAGTACTTC,CASSPRPGLAGGGQETQYF
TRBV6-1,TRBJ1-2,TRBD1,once,TGTGCCAGCAGTGAACGGGAGGGGGCGCGCGGCTACACCTTC,CASSEREGARGYTF
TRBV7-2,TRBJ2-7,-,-,TGTGCCAGCAGCTTAGATCGGAACTCCTACGAGCAGTACTTC,CASSLDRNSYEQYF
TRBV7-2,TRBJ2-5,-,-,TGTGCCAGCAGCTTATCGTTGGAGACCCAGTACTTC,CASSLSLETQYF
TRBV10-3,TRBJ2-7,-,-,TGTGCCGCAGGCCCGAACTGGAACTACGAGCAGTACTTC,CAAGPNWNYEQYF
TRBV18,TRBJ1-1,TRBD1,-,TGTGCCAGCTCCCAGGGACAGGGAGGAACTGAAGCTTTCTTT,CASSQGQGGTEAFF
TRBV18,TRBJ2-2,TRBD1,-,TGTGCCAGCCGTACCACCGGGACAGGGGTTTTACCGACCGGGGAGCTGTTTTTT,CASRTTGTGVLPTGELFF
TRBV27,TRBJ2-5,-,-,TGTGCCAGCAGTTTTTTAGCGGCCCAAGGGGGGGAGACCCAGTACTTC,CASSFLAAQGGETQYF
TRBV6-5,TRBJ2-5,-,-,TGTGCCAGCAGTCGGCAAGAGACCCAGTACTTC,CASSRQETQYF